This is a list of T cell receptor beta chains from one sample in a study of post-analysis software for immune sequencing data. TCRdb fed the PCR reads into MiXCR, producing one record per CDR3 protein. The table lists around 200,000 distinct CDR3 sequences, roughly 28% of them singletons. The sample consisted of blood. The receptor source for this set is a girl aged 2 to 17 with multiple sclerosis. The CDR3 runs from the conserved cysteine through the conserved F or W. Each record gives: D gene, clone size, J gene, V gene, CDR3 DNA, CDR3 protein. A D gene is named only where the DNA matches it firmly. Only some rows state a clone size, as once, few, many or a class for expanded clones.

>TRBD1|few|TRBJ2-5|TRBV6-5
TGTGCCAGCAGTTACTCGACAGGGCAAGAGACCCAGTACTTC
CASSYSTGQETQYF
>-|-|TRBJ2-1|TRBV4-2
TGTGCCAGCAGCTTATCCTGGCCAACCACCAATGAGCAGTTCTTC
CASSLSWPTTNEQFF
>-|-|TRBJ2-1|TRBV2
TGTGCCAGCAGTCTACCGGGGGGCGGCCACTACAATGAGCAGTTCTTC
CASSLPGGGHYNEQFF
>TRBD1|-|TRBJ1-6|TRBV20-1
TGCAGTGCCAAGACAGGGAGGAATTCACCCCTCCACTTT
CSAKTGRNSPLHF
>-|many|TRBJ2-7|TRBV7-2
TGTGCCAGCAGCTCGCCTCTCTTACTGAGCTCCTACGAGCAGTACTTC
CASSSPLLLSSYEQYF
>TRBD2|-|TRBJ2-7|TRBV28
TGTGCCAGCAGTTCCCATGGGGAGGGGACGGATGAGCAGTACTTC
CASSSHGEGTDEQYF
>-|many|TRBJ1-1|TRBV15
TGTGCCACCAGCAGCGACAAGGGGGTGAACACTGAAGCTTTCTTT
CATSSDKGVNTEAFF
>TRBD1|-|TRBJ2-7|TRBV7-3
TGTGCCAGCAGTCAAGGGGGCGACGAGCAGTACTTC
CASSQGGDEQYF
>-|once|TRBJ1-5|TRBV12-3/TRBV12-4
TGTACCAGCAGTTTACAGGTGGGGAGGAGCAATCAGCCCCAGCATTTT
CTSSLQVGRSNQPQHF
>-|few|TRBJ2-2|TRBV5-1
TGCGCCAGCAGCTTGGTCGGGAGCAACACCGGGGAGCTGTTTTTT
CASSLVGSNTGELFF
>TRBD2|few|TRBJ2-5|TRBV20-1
TGCAGCGCTCAAGGGGGTAGCGGGAGGGACCAAGAGACCCAGTACTTC
CSAQGGSGRDQETQYF
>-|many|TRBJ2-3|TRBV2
TGTGCCAGCAGTGGGTTAGTTGGAGATACGCAGTATTTT
CASSGLVGDTQYF
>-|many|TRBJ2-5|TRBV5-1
TGCGCCAGCAAAACCGGGACAACAACGGGGACCCAGTACTTC
CASKTGTTTGTQYF
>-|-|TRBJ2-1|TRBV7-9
TGTGCCAGCAGCTGGAGGGCCTCCTACAATGAGCAGTTCTTC
CASSWRASYNEQFF
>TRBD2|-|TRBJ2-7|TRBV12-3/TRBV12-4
TGTGCCAGCGCGATTCGGACTAGCGGTTGGGAGGAGCAGTACTTC
CASAIRTSGWEEQYF
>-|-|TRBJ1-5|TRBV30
TGTGCCTGGAGTGTAGACGGCGGGAGGAATCAGCCCCAGCATTTT
CAWSVDGGRNQPQHF
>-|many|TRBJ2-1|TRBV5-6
TGTGCCAGCAGCTTAGGACAGAGCGAATACAATGAGCAGTTCTTC
CASSLGQSEYNEQFF
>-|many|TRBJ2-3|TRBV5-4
TGTGCCAGCAGCGGGGCCCAGGGCCCCGCAGATACGCAGTATTTT
CASSGAQGPADTQYF
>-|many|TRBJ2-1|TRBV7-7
TGTGCTTCATCCTCTAGTAGGGATAATGAGCAGTTCTTC
CASSSSRDNEQFF
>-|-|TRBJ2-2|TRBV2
TGTGCCAGCAGTGACGGACAGTTTGGCACCGGGGAGCTGTTTTTT
CASSDGQFGTGELFF